This is a list of T cell receptor beta chains from one sample in a study of blood T cell repertoires in COVID-19. Libraries were prepared by immunoSEQ multiplex PCR; TCRdb keeps only in-frame clonotypes and omits some of them. The sample has tens of thousands of clones, roughly four fifths seen once; the top ten hold approximately 8.2%. The sequencing input was peripheral blood. The receptors were sampled from a man aged 55 to 69 with acute or convalescent COVID-19. Both conserved end residues are part of each CDR3. The D gene is left open where the match is weak. Size is stated for part of the rows, as once, few or many counts, or as a class when the clone is expanded.

NA TRBJ2-1 TRBV5-1 TRBD2 CASSLVLTSGGPWVSSYNEQFF TGCGCCAGCAGCTTGGTATTAACTAGCGGGGGCCCATGGGTAAGCTCCTACAATGAGCAGTTCTTC
NA TRBJ2-1 TRBV12-2 NA CASRLANQGNYNEQFF TGTGCAAGTCGCTTAGCGAACCAGGGGAACTACAATGAGCAGTTCTTC
NA TRBJ2-7 TRBV10-3 TRBD1 CAITGQAGSYEQYF TGTGCCATCACTGGACAGGCGGGTTCCTACGAGCAGTACTTC
NA TRBJ1-2 TRBV6-1 NA CASSEATGYGYTF TGTGCCAGCAGTGAAGCGACAGGCTATGGCTACACCTTC
NA TRBJ2-7 TRBV24-1 NA CATSDRDYEQYF TGTGCCACCAGTGACAGGGACTACGAGCAGTACTTC
once TRBJ1-1 TRBV19 TRBD1 CASSTKTGTEAFF TGTGCCAGTAGTACCAAGACAGGGACTGAAGCTTTCTTT
NA TRBJ2-6 TRBV6-5 NA CASSFRGNSGANVLTF TGTGCCAGCAGTTTTAGAGGGAACTCTGGGGCCAACGTCCTGACTTTC
NA TRBJ1-1 TRBV12-3/TRBV12-4 NA CASSLRTEAFF TGTGCCAGCAGTCTCAGAACTGAAGCTTTCTTT
NA TRBJ1-1 TRBV9 TRBD1 CASSRRDRGTEAFF TGTGCCAGCAGCAGACGGGACAGGGGCACTGAAGCTTTCTTT
NA TRBJ1-6 TRBV19 TRBD1 CASGDRDGSPLHF TGTGCCAGTGGGGACAGGGACGGATCACCCCTCCACTTT
NA TRBJ1-1 TRBV27 TRBD1 CASSSFGQGGTEAFF TGTGCCAGCAGTTCCTTCGGACAGGGTGGTACTGAAGCTTTCTTT
NA TRBJ1-2 TRBV4-2 NA CASSQARGARYGYTF TGTGCCAGCAGCCAAGCGCGGGGGGCTAGATATGGCTACACCTTC
few TRBJ1-1 TRBV12-3/TRBV12-4 NA CASTLDRYTEAFF TGTGCCAGCACCCTGGACAGATACACTGAAGCTTTCTTT
few TRBJ2-7 TRBV3-1/TRBV3-2 NA CASSQGGLGMSSYEQYF TGTGCCAGCAGCCAAGGGGGGCTAGGGATGAGCTCCTACGAGCAGTACTTC
NA TRBJ1-6 TRBV7-9 TRBD1 CASSPSRGLGSNSPLHF TGTGCCAGCAGCCCCTCCAGGGGGCTTGGGTCTAATTCACCCCTCCACTTT
NA TRBJ2-2 TRBV27 NA CASRPGSGELFF TGTGCCAGCCGCCCCGGGTCCGGGGAGCTGTTTTTT
NA TRBJ1-4 TRBV5-4 NA CASSRGPNEKLFF TGTGCCAGCAGCAGGGGTCCCAATGAAAAACTGTTTTTT
NA TRBJ2-7 TRBV6-6 NA CASSYPSMVQYF TGTGCCAGCAGTTACCCATCTATGGTACAGTACTTC
NA TRBJ2-1 TRBV4-3 TRBD2 CASSRSGGSSYNEQFF TGCGCCAGCAGTCGCAGCGGGGGTTCCTCCTACAATGAGCAGTTCTTC
NA TRBJ1-1 TRBV19 TRBD1 CATRTGVNTEAFF TGTGCCACACGGACAGGGGTCAACACTGAAGCTTTCTTT
NA TRBJ2-1 TRBV18 TRBD2 CASSKETSGYNEQFF TGTGCCAGCTCGAAAGAGACTAGCGGGTACAATGAGCAGTTCTTC
NA TRBJ2-5 TRBV5-1 NA CASSLAFQETQYF TGCGCCAGCAGTCTAGCGTTCCAAGAGACCCAGTACTTC
NA TRBJ1-1 TRBV7-2 NA CASSLVDGTEAFF TGTGCCAGCAGCTTAGTAGATGGCACTGAAGCTTTCTTT
few TRBJ1-1 TRBV20-1 TRBD1 CSASPTDRGVTEAFF TGCAGTGCTAGTCCCACCGACAGGGGCGTCACTGAAGCTTTCTTT
NA TRBJ2-6 TRBV9 NA CASSVFPGSGANVLTF TGTGCCAGCAGCGTTTTCCCGGGGTCTGGGGCCAACGTCCTGACTTTC
few TRBJ1-2 TRBV10-3 TRBD1 CAISESPGGGYGYTF TGTGCCATCAGTGAGTCGCCAGGGGGTGGCTATGGCTACACCTTC
NA TRBJ1-5 TRBV24-1 NA CATSVVPSIKGHF TGTGCCACCAGTGTAGTACCTAGCATTAAGGGGCATTTT
NA TRBJ2-7 TRBV4-1 TRBD1 CASSPPGQGNYEQYF TGCGCCAGCAGCCCCCCCGGACAGGGAAACTACGAGCAGTACTTC
NA TRBJ1-2 TRBV27 NA CASSFAQGWKNYGYTF TGTGCCAGCAGTTTCGCTCAGGGGTGGAAGAACTATGGCTACACCTTC
NA TRBJ1-1 TRBV11-2 NA CASRGTGRTEAFF TGTGCCAGCCGCGGAACAGGGCGCACTGAAGCTTTCTTT
once TRBJ1-2 TRBV18 NA CASSPGAVNYGYTF TGTGCCAGCTCACCAGGGGCAGTTAACTATGGCTACACCTTC
NA TRBJ1-1 TRBV25-1 NA CASSEYMGRAGEAFF TGTGCCAGCAGTGAATATATGGGGAGGGCAGGGGAAGCTTTCTTT
NA TRBJ2-1 TRBV6-5 NA CASSPKSYNEQFF TGTGCCAGCTCCCCTAAATCCTACAATGAGCAGTTCTTC
few TRBJ1-1 TRBV12-3/TRBV12-4 NA CASSPPKGGAFF TGTGCCAGCAGCCCACCGAAAGGGGGAGCTTTCTTT
NA TRBJ2-5 TRBV29-1 TRBD2 CSAERGDYQETQYF TGCAGCGCCGAGCGGGGGGATTACCAAGAGACCCAGTACTTC
NA TRBJ2-7 TRBV27 NA CASSLMVQELGYEQYF TGTGCCAGCAGTTTAATGGTACAGGAGTTAGGCTACGAGCAGTACTTC
NA TRBJ2-1 TRBV5-1 NA CASSPAAGGYNEQFF TGCGCCAGCAGCCCCGCGGCCGGAGGTTACAATGAGCAGTTCTTC
NA TRBJ1-1 TRBV19 NA CASSLRGNTEAFF TGTGCCAGTAGTCTGAGAGGGAACACTGAAGCTTTCTTT
NA TRBJ2-2 TRBV21-1 NA CASSNIRAGTYTGELFF TGTGCCAGCAGCAACATAAGAGCGGGGACCTACACCGGGGAGCTGTTTTTT
NA TRBJ2-3 TRBV5-1 NA CASRPDRLTDTQYF TGCGCCAGCAGGCCCGACAGGTTGACAGATACGCAGTATTTT